This is a list of T cell receptor beta chains from one sample in a study of technical replicates of blood from several donors. Measured with immunoSEQ multiplex PCR; TCRdb has only the in-frame clones, and not every one. The table has about 34,000 clones, just over 90% seen once; the top ten hold around 3.9%. Source material: PBMCs. These receptors all stem from a human donor in good health. Some clones in this sample may be carry-over from other donors' samples. Each CDR3 is given with its conserved first and last residue. The D gene is left open where the match is weak. Size tells how often a clone was seen (once, few, many) or the class of an expanded clone, and some rows leave it out.

>TRBJ2-5|TRBD1|-|TRBV4-2
CASSQEGTGPGETQYF
TGTGCCAGCAGCCAAGAAGGGACAGGGCCAGGGGAGACCCAGTACTTC
>TRBJ2-7|-|-|TRBV2
CASTGSWYEQYF
TGTGCCAGCACCGGGTCTTGGTACGAGCAGTACTTC
>TRBJ2-1|-|-|TRBV5-1
CASSSTDTGRDEQFF
TGCGCCAGCAGCTCCACGGATACAGGGCGCGATGAGCAGTTCTTC
>TRBJ1-1|-|-|TRBV5-6
CASNRGEGLGEAFF
TGTGCCAGCAATCGCGGTGAGGGTCTGGGTGAAGCTTTCTTT
>TRBJ2-7|-|once|TRBV7-9
CASSKGVHYEQYF
TGTGCCAGCAGCAAGGGAGTGCACTACGAGCAGTACTTC
>TRBJ2-7|TRBD2|-|TRBV11-2
CASSLPSGRSYEQYF
TGTGCCAGCAGCTTACCTAGCGGGAGGTCCTACGAGCAGTACTTC
>TRBJ2-5|TRBD2|-|TRBV7-2
CASSPGLAGSQETQYF
TGTGCCAGCAGCCCAGGACTAGCGGGGTCCCAAGAGACCCAGTACTTC
>TRBJ2-7|-|-|TRBV5-1
CASSSELYEQYF
TGCGCCAGCAGCTCCGAGCTCTACGAGCAGTACTTC
>TRBJ2-7|-|-|TRBV7-9
CASSPEGRTDEQYF
TGTGCCAGCAGCCCCGAGGGTCGAACAGACGAGCAGTACTTC
>TRBJ2-7|TRBD1|-|TRBV11-3
CASSSGQGSGNEQYF
TGTGCCAGCAGCTCGGGACAGGGGAGCGGGAACGAGCAGTACTTC
>TRBJ1-1|-|-|TRBV7-2
CASSPSLNTEAFF
TGTGCCAGCAGCCCCTCCCTGAACACTGAAGCTTTCTTT
>TRBJ2-3|TRBD2|once|TRBV7-8
CASSAPLRLAGRSGQYF
TGTGCCAGCAGCGCTCCCCTCCGACTAGCGGGGAGGTCAGGGCAGTATTTT
>TRBJ2-5|TRBD2|-|TRBV25-1
CASSQRGGISDRQYF
TGTGCCAGCAGCCAGCGGGGGGGCATTTCGGATCGCCAGTACTTC
>TRBJ1-5|-|-|TRBV11-2
CASSLDRGQPQHF
TGTGCCAGCAGCTTAGATCGAGGTCAGCCCCAGCATTTT
>TRBJ2-7|-|-|TRBV21-1
CATLKTGSYEQYF
TGTGCCACCCTGAAAACAGGGTCCTACGAGCAGTACTTC
>TRBJ2-7|TRBD2|-|TRBV7-8
CASSAQVGLAGKQYF
TGTGCCAGCAGCGCTCAGGTCGGGCTAGCGGGGAAGCAGTACTTC
>TRBJ2-7|TRBD1|-|TRBV11-1
CASSLAGTDFYEQYF
TGTGCCAGCAGCCTTGCCGGGACAGACTTCTACGAGCAGTACTTC
>TRBJ1-5|-|-|TRBV10-3
CAISESVGRNQPQHF
TGTGCCATCAGTGAGTCGGTGGGCAGGAATCAGCCCCAGCATTTT
>TRBJ1-6|-|-|TRBV7-9
CASSLGGLGSPLHF
TGTGCCAGCAGCTTGGGGGGGCTAGGATCACCCCTCCACTTT
>TRBJ2-1|-|-|TRBV4-1
CASSQVGQGTYNEQFF
TGCGCCAGCAGCCAAGTTGGGCAGGGTACCTACAATGAGCAGTTCTTC
>TRBJ1-1|-|-|TRBV6-1
CASSDQTTQGLQAFF
TGTGCCAGCAGTGACCAAACAACGCAGGGTTTACAAGCTTTCTTT
>TRBJ2-2|-|-|TRBV29-1
CSVGRERTGELFF
TGCAGCGTTGGTAGGGAGAGGACCGGGGAGCTGTTTTTT
>TRBJ2-1|TRBD2|-|TRBV30
CAWSVVTSGYNEQFF
TGTGCCTGGAGTGTGGTCACTAGCGGTTACAATGAGCAGTTCTTC
>TRBJ1-3|TRBD1|once|TRBV5-1
CASSAGQGGNTIYF
TGCGCCAGCAGCGCGGGACAGGGTGGAAACACCATATATTTT
>TRBJ2-1|TRBD1|-|TRBV5-1
CASSLDRGAVGNEQFF
TGCGCCAGCAGCTTGGACAGGGGCGCTGTTGGGAATGAGCAGTTCTTC
>TRBJ2-5|-|-|TRBV5-6
CASSFSGMRETQYF
TGTGCCAGCAGCTTTTCAGGGATGAGAGAGACCCAGTACTTC
>TRBJ2-7|TRBD1|-|TRBV9
CASNPGTGDHEQYF
TGTGCCAGCAACCCCGGGACAGGGGACCACGAGCAGTACTTC
>TRBJ1-1|-|-|TRBV9
CASSVVAAGGTEAFF
TGTGCCAGCAGCGTAGTAGCAGCGGGAGGCACTGAAGCTTTCTTT
>TRBJ2-7|-|-|TRBV4-1
CASSQQATQAQGEQYF
TGCGCCAGCAGCCAACAGGCAACACAGGCTCAGGGCGAGCAGTACTTC